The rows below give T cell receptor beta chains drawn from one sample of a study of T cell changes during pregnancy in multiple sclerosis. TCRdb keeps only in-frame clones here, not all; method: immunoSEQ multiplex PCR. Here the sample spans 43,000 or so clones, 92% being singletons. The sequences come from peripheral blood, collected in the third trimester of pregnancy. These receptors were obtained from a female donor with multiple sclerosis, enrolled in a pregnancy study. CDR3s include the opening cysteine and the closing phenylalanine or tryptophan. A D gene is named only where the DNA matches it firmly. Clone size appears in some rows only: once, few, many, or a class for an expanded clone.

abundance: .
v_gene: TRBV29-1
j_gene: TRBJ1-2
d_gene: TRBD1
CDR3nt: TGCAGCGTTGGAACCGGGACAGGGACTAACTATGGCTACACCTTC
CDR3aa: CSVGTGTGTNYGYTF

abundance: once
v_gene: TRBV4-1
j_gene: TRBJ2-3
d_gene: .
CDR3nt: TGCGCCAGCAGCCCCCCAGGGACAGATACGCAGTATTTT
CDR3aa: CASSPPGTDTQYF

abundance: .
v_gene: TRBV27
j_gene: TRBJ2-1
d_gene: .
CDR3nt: TGTGCCAGCAGTCCACTCGGACTAGGGGGGCACAATGAGCAGTTCTTC
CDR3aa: CASSPLGLGGHNEQFF

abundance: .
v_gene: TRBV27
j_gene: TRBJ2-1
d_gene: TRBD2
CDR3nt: TGTGCCAGCAGTTTCGAGGGACTAGCGGGAGTGTCCTACAATGAGCAGTTCTTC
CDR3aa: CASSFEGLAGVSYNEQFF

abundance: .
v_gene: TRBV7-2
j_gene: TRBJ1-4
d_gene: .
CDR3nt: TGTGCCAGCAGCTTAGGCCGGACTAATGAAAAACTGTTTTTT
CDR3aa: CASSLGRTNEKLFF

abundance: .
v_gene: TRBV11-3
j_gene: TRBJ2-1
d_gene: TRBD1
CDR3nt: TGTGCCAGCAGCCTGGGACAGGGGCGGGACAATGAGCAGTTCTTC
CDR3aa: CASSLGQGRDNEQFF

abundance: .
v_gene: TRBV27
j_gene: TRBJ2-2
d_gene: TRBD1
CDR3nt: TGTGCCAGCAGTTTAGGGAGACAGGGAAATGCCGGGGAGCTGTTTTTT
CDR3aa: CASSLGRQGNAGELFF

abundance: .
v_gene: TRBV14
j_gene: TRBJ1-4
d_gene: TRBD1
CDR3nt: TGTGCCAGCAGCCAACAGGGGGCTATAGGTGAAAAACTGTTTTTT
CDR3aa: CASSQQGAIGEKLFF

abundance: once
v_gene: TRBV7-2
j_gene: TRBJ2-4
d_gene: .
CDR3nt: TGTGCCAGCAGCCCTTTTAAGACAGTTCTAGCCAAAAACATTCAGTACTTC
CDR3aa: CASSPFKTVLAKNIQYF

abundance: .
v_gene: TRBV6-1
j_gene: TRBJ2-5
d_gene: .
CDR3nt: TGTGCCAGCACCCTTTTGGCCCAAGAGACCCAGTACTTC
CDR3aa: CASTLLAQETQYF

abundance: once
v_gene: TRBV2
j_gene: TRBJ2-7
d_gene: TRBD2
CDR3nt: TGTGCCAGCAGCCGAGACAGGGTAATGACTAGCGGGAGAGCCTACGAGCAGTACTTC
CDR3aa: CASSRDRVMTSGRAYEQYF

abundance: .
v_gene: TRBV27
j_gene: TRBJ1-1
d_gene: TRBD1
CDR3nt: TGTGCCAGCAGTTTCGGGACAGGGGCATATGAAGCTTTCTTT
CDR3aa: CASSFGTGAYEAFF

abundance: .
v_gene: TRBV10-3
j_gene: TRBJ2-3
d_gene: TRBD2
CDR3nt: TGTGCCACCCGGGAGGGCCCTCCAGGGACAGATACGCAGTATTTT
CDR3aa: CATREGPPGTDTQYF

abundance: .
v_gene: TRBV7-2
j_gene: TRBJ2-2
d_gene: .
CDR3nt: TGTGCCAGCAGCTTAGCATCAGCAAGGGGCCGGGAGCTGTTTTTT
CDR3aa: CASSLASARGRELFF

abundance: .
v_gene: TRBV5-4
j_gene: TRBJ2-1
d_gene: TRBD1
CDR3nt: TGTGCCAGCAGCTTCCGGGACAGGGGGCGCAGGCAGTTCTTC
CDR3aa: CASSFRDRGRRQFF

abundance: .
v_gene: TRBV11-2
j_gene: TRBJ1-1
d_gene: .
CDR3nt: TGTGCCAGCAGCTTAGGGGGGGGGATTATGAACACTGAAGCTTTCTTT
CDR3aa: CASSLGGGIMNTEAFF

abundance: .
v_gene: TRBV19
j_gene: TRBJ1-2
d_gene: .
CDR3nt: TGTGCCACCACTCCCGGGGGAAACTATGGCTACACCTTC
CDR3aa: CATTPGGNYGYTF

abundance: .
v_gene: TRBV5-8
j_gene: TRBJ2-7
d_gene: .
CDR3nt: TGTGCCAGCAGTTATAGGGGGAGTATCCCCTACGAGCAGTACTTC
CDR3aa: CASSYRGSIPYEQYF

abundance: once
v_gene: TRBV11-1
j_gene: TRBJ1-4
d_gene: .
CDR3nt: TGTGCCAGCAGCTTACGCACGGGAGAAGAAAAACTGTTTTTT
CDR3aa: CASSLRTGEEKLFF

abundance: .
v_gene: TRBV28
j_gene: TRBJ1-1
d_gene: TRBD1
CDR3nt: TGTGCCAGCAGTTGGAAGGACAGGCTGAACACTGAAGCTTTCTTT
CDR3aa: CASSWKDRLNTEAFF